The rows below give T cell receptor beta chains drawn from one sample of a study of OX40 agonist ivuxolimab in advanced cancers. Using immunoSEQ multiplex PCR, the repertoire was profiled, and TCRdb retains in-frame clones only, with some absent. The sample lists about 78,000 clones, approximately 90% occurring once. Sequenced material: CD4+ or CD8+ T cells sorted from blood, taken in a trial of the OX40 agonist ivuxolimab. The source of these receptors is an adult with an advanced solid tumor such as melanoma, head and neck, liver or kidney cancer. Both conserved end residues are part of each CDR3. The D gene is left open where the match is weak. Some rows have no size entry. The others give once, few or many, or a class for an expanded clone.

TRBV5-1	-	TRBJ2-7	TRBD1	TGCGCCAGCAGGGGACAGTCCTACGAGCAGTACTTC	CASRGQSYEQYF
TRBV7-9	-	TRBJ2-5	-	TGTGCCAGCAGCCTGTCCCTCCAAGAGACCCAGTACTTC	CASSLSLQETQYF
TRBV5-4	-	TRBJ2-2	-	TGTGCCAGCAGCAAACAAGACACCGGGGAGCTGTTTTTT	CASSKQDTGELFF
TRBV7-8	-	TRBJ2-4	-	TGTGCCAGCAGCGCGATAGGGGGGGCGAACATTCAGTACTTC	CASSAIGGANIQYF
TRBV29-1	-	TRBJ2-5	TRBD1	TGCAGCGTTCTCGGACAGGAAGAGACCCAGTACTTC	CSVLGQEETQYF
TRBV6-5	-	TRBJ1-4	-	TGTGCCAGCAGTATTCGACAAGGGGGAGTGGGAAAACTGTTTTTT	CASSIRQGGVGKLFF
TRBV6-5	-	TRBJ1-3	TRBD1	TGTGCCAGCAGTTACTCGACAGGGACAGACACCATATATTTT	CASSYSTGTDTIYF
TRBV28	-	TRBJ1-5	TRBD1	TGTGCCAGCACCCCAGGGGACAGGGTTGACCAGCCCCAGCATTTT	CASTPGDRVDQPQHF
TRBV5-5	-	TRBJ1-2	-	TGTGCCAGCAGCTTGGCACAGGGAGCGGCCTATGGCTACACCTTC	CASSLAQGAAYGYTF
TRBV5-1	few	TRBJ1-6	-	TGCGCCAGCAGCCTAACGGAGGATTCACCCCTCCACTTT	CASSLTEDSPLHF
TRBV5-1	-	TRBJ2-3	-	TGCGCCAGCAGCTTGACCCCAGATACGCAGTATTTT	CASSLTPDTQYF
TRBV5-6	-	TRBJ1-2	-	TGTGCCAGCAGCACCGACCGCTATGGCTACACCTTC	CASSTDRYGYTF
TRBV5-1	-	TRBJ2-3	-	TGCGCCAGCAGTCACCGGGAACCTAGCACAGATACGCAGTATTTT	CASSHREPSTDTQYF
TRBV13	-	TRBJ2-3	-	TGTGCCAGCAGCCCCCGTCTACACGGGCCCGACGATACGCAGTATTTT	CASSPRLHGPDDTQYF
TRBV11-3	-	TRBJ2-3	-	TGTGCCAGCAGCGGACGGACTTGGAATGATACGCAGTATTTT	CASSGRTWNDTQYF
TRBV15	-	TRBJ2-1	TRBD2	TGTGCCACCAGCAGCCGCCTTTTTGGACTAGCGGGAGTCGATGAGCAGTTCTTC	CATSSRLFGLAGVDEQFF
TRBV11-2	-	TRBJ1-3	-	TGTGCCAGCAGCTTCGAAGCGGGATCTGGAAACACCATATATTTT	CASSFEAGSGNTIYF
TRBV5-1	once	TRBJ2-3	-	TGCGCCAGCAGCCCCGGGACCCGCACAGATACGCAGTATTTT	CASSPGTRTDTQYF
TRBV5-4	-	TRBJ2-6	-	TGTGCCAGCAGCTTAGGGGTTGCTGGGGCCAACGTCCTGACTTTC	CASSLGVAGANVLTF
TRBV7-2	-	TRBJ2-2	-	TGTGCCAGCAGCTCCAACGCGAACACCGGGGAGCTGTTTTTT	CASSSNANTGELFF